This record concerns one T cell receptor (beta chain) sequence. The CDR3 has 15 amino acids. The germline gives CDR1 SGHTS, CDR2 YDEGEE. V lost 0 bases and J 2 bases, leaving 9 bases between the germline ends. Original processing notes: It was from reference gene primer amplification that nucleated cell counts were estimated. The protocol was immunoSEQ multiplex PCR, while the TCRdb copy is restricted to in-frame clones and leaves out a portion. V and J calls plus clone size are reproduced from that table; the DNA served to infer D and trimming. The table shows approximately 20,000 clones, with under 90% occurring only once. This entry is derived from a study of blood T cell repertoires in COVID-19. About the study: COVID-19 samples, acute and convalescent, were from the United States, Italy and Spain. PBMCs, B-cell-depleted T cells, or T cells provided the cDNA or gDNA that made up the material.

The sequenced material came from peripheral blood. The gene calls are TRBV5-8 and TRBJ2-1, with D possibly matching TRBD1 (5 bases). The TCR sequence derives from a human donor in a cohort sampled during active COVID-19. CDR3 loop: CASSLADSPYNEQFF. As DNA, the CDR3 is TGTGCCAGCAGCTTGGCCGACAGCCCCTACAATGAGCAGTTCTTC.